The rows below give T cell receptor beta chains drawn from one sample of a study of CD8+ T cells in alopecia areata. Assay used: immunoSEQ multiplex PCR; TCRdb lists only in-frame clones, some missing. The repertoire holds about 64,000 clones, 46% seen once, with around 21% in the top ten. The source was CD8+ T cells sorted from blood, collected between weeks 36 and 40, from a patient treated with tofacitinib. The receptors stem from a human donor with alopecia areata. The conserved cysteine and the conserved F or W are not part of the CDR3 here. D genes are given only for firm matches.

V	D	CDR3
TRBV19	-	ASSSPREQY
TRBV6-5	TRBD1	ASLGQAQETQY
TRBV9	TRBD1	ASSAGTGVTYEQY
TRBV7-9	-	ASSLDPRAGELF
TRBV5-6	-	ASSLKGGGQPQH
TRBV6-5	TRBD1	ASSSGTGSFWEQY
TRBV7-8	TRBD1	ASSRNNRGLAKNIQY
TRBV27	-	ASSPGGETQY
TRBV29-1	-	SVDDTYGYT
TRBV29-1	-	SAGGGENTEAF
TRBV5-1	TRBD2	ASSWGLAGGYEQY
TRBV5-1	-	ASTAGGAGELF
TRBV4-1	-	ASSQDRRGTTGELF
TRBV9	TRBD1	ASSAQVGDRGYGYT
TRBV4-1	-	ASSQVVERDTDTQY
TRBV9	-	ASSPPPDNEQF
TRBV27	TRBD2	ASSPTPSSGRAHEQF
TRBV30	-	AWSVDQVNTGELF
TRBV29-1	TRBD1	SVGGGVNPYEQY
TRBV4-2	TRBD2	ASSQGGGREGRETQY
TRBV9	-	ASSELAPAGELF
TRBV7-9	-	ASRAPTAISRGRSDTQY
TRBV28	-	ASNPTGARGAF
TRBV4-3	TRBD2	ASSPGLAGYTGELF
TRBV29-1	-	SVPFGTEAF
TRBV7-2	-	ASIDSGATEAF
TRBV7-9	TRBD2	ASSWVAGVDEQF
TRBV7-3	-	ASSLTGLAYTDTQY
TRBV30	TRBD1	AWSYGQAQETQY
TRBV29-1	-	SVRQNNQPQH
TRBV19	TRBD1	ASSIRGLSYEQY
TRBV30	TRBD1	AWSVTGTGGIYNEQF
TRBV7-8	TRBD2	ASSLHRGVNYEQY
TRBV27	-	ASSDAGNYEQY
TRBV4-1	-	ASRGGPEAF
TRBV7-2	-	ASSLVPAHQETQY
TRBV6-5	-	ASSLSSYNEQF
TRBV7-2	TRBD2	ASSLDQTGLAGSAYEQY
TRBV10-3	TRBD2	AISGEGRDEQF
TRBV6-6	-	ASVSTEAF
TRBV29-1	TRBD2	SVELRTAGDYEQY
TRBV30	-	AWMEYVSSYNEQF
TRBV6-6	TRBD2	ASIPGLAGSDGELF
TRBV9	-	ASSVVASGGEQY
TRBV27	TRBD1	ASSPSSDRAGTGELF
TRBV4-1	-	ASSQDGSDSFVGRWYNEQF
TRBV29-1	TRBD2	SVPASGSGELF
TRBV7-9	TRBD2	ASSPGTIGEQF
TRBV7-8	TRBD1	ASRGTGVLDEQY